The rows below give T cell receptor beta chains drawn from one sample of a study of tumor and adjacent non-tumor tissue in lung cancer. TCRdb fed the multiplex PCR reads into MiXCR, producing one record per CDR3 protein. The sample lists about 50,000 distinct CDR3 sequences; 74% were seen once. The sample taken for sequencing was distant non-tumor lung tissue. All receptors derive from a woman aged 60-70 years with non-small cell lung cancer. Both conserved end residues are trimmed from each CDR3. A D gene is named only where the DNA matches it firmly.

>.|TRBV10-3|TRBJ2-1
AISKSPRVNEQF
>.|TRBV29-1|TRBJ1-5
SVELEPNQPQH
>TRBD2|TRBV28|TRBJ2-1
ASSPVAGWAGNEQF
>TRBD2|TRBV4-2|TRBJ2-2
ASNQGAGGNTGELL
>.|TRBV11-3|TRBJ2-3
ASSLNEMYTQY
>.|TRBV28|TRBJ1-2
ASSLFPFFYGYT
>.|TRBV10-3|TRBJ2-5
AISAGYGNQETQY
>TRBD2|TRBV12-3/TRBV12-4|TRBJ2-5
ANSLKRGRETQY
>.|TRBV29-1|TRBJ2-3
SISGFSGDMQY
>.|TRBV29-1|TRBJ2-7
SVEVGTYELY
>.|TRBV10-1|TRBJ2-2
ASVGIAGELF
>.|TRBV11-1|TRBJ2-1
ANSLGFAASSYNEQF
>.|TRBV7-8|TRBJ1-4
ASSATAANAKLF
>TRBD2|TRBV20-1|TRBJ2-1
SARSSGRGRGEQF
>.|TRBV11-2|TRBJ2-1
ASSRRIRNEQF
>TRBD1|TRBV4-3|TRBJ2-2
ARRMGTGPTGEPF
>.|TRBV4-3|TRBJ2-1
AGSQGGRDLYNEQF
>.|TRBV24-1|TRBJ2-2
VTSVGQNTGELF
>.|TRBV11-2|TRBJ2-2
TSSADTGGLF
>.|TRBV5-1|TRBJ1-6
ASSLTESSPLH
>.|TRBV6-5|TRBJ2-6
ASSPMYSGANVMT
>.|TRBV5-5|TRBJ1-1
TSSLGPNTEAF
>TRBD1|TRBV25-1|TRBJ1-2
ASSPQGGWGYT
>.|TRBV25-1|TRBJ1-5
ASSEWGGGQLQH
>TRBD2|TRBV20-1|TRBJ2-3
SASTGGGDTDTQY
>.|TRBV7-8|TRBJ1-2
ASSLNPAWGGGYT
>.|TRBV24-1|TRBJ2-1
ATSDLTGGPNEQF
>.|TRBV11-2|TRBJ2-2
ASSSTDTGEPF
>.|TRBV29-1|TRBJ1-4
SAAVFGNEKLF
>.|TRBV12-3/TRBV12-4|TRBJ1-5
ANSFIPGRGQPQH
>TRBD1|TRBV11-2|TRBJ1-4
ASSLVGQGARDEILF
>TRBD1|TRBV12-3/TRBV12-4|TRBJ2-3
ASGSPGGDRASRDTQY
>.|TRBV6-5|TRBJ2-5
ATSVWETQY
>.|TRBV11-2|TRBJ2-7
ASSLGGGRQYEQY
>.|TRBV11-2|TRBJ2-7
ASSSGKGAFHDHY
>.|TRBV7-8|TRBJ2-1
ASSLERGRNEQF
>.|TRBV12-3/TRBV12-4|TRBJ1-1
ASSWGLNTEVF
>TRBD1|TRBV29-1|TRBJ1-5
SVSGVGTEHQPLH
>.|TRBV11-2|TRBJ2-7
ASSLERGGGYEQY
>.|TRBV6-1|TRBJ2-3
ASLTRYDTQY
>.|TRBV20-1|TRBJ1-4
SASASGENEKLF
>.|TRBV5-8|TRBJ2-5
ASNAGQGHFETQY